The clone carrying this T cell receptor beta chain was found a few times. What it recognizes is unknown. This entry comes from a study of cytomegalovirus exposure and HLA in healthy donors. Study-level results: Earlier analysis found most TCR beta V segments productive about 87% or about 30% of the time.

The PCR made use of 60 Vbeta and 13 Jbeta primers. Study processing details: A later analysis counted approximately 80 million unique TCR beta chains, 10 million to 12 million shared. Clones were sequenced by immunoSEQ multiplex PCR, and TCRdb holds only the in-frame ones, with some missing. D and trimming were read from the DNA, whereas the V and J calls and clone size are those reported in that table. The sample consists of about 130,000 clones, around three quarters of them appearing once. Deletions cut 3 bases from V and 3 bases from J, with 9 bases between. This CDR3 region has 14 residues. The germline gives CDR1 SNHLY, CDR2 FYNNEI.

Sequencing was performed on PBMCs. This receptor was obtained from a male donor in good health and CMV-seropositive. The chain recombines TRBV2 with TRBJ1-5; tentative D call: TRBD1 (5 bases). CDR3 amino acids: CASSDATDNQPQHF. CDR3 sequence (DNA): TGTGCCAGCAGTGATGCGACAGACAATCAGCCCCAGCATTTT. Drawing the rest from reference TRBV2 and TRBJ1-5, the complete variable domain is EPEVTQTPSHQVTQMGQEVILRCVPISNHLYFYWYRQILGQKVEFLVSFYNNEISEKSEIFDDQFSVERPDGSNFTLKIRSTKLEDSAMYFCASSDATDNQPQHFGDGTRLSIL.